This T cell receptor (beta chain) came from a study of cytomegalovirus exposure and HLA in healthy donors. The PCR contained 60 Vbeta and 13 Jbeta primers. The protocol was immunoSEQ multiplex PCR, while the TCRdb copy is restricted to in-frame clones and leaves out a portion. The sample has over 90,000 clones; roughly two thirds are singletons. The study's findings and limits: Reports state that TCR beta sequences accurately predicted most subjects' HLA-A and HLA-B alleles. HLA allele associations emerged for around 15,000 TCR beta sequences in a later analysis, at 0.05 false discovery rate.

On this clone: The antigen is unknown.

The receptor was isolated from a woman between 50 and 59 years old in good health and CMV-seropositive. The specimen sequenced was PBMCs.

The CDR3 reads CASSSGVGETQYF. CDR3 coding DNA: TGCGCCAGCAGTTCGGGGGTGGGAGAGACCCAGTACTTC. The chain couples TRBV5-1 to TRBJ2-5, with a tentative D call TRBD2 (6 bases). Germline V gives CDR1 SGHRS, CDR2 YFSETQ. V lost 5 bases, J lost 4 bases, and 12 bases lay in between. The CDR3 loop spans 13 amino acids. The complete variable domain, with remaining parts taken from reference TRBV5-1 and TRBJ2-5, reads KAGVTQTPRYLIKTRGQQVTLSCSPISGHRSVSWYQQTPGQGLQFLFEYFSETQRNKGNFPGRFSGRQFSNSRSEMNVSTLELGDSALYLCASSSGVGETQYFGPGTRLLVL.